The present TCR beta chain was sequenced within a study of T cells in localized non-small cell lung cancer. Turning to this clone: Its antigen remains unknown.

Clones were read by immunoSEQ multiplex PCR, and TCRdb kept only the in-frame ones, dropping some. The repertoire consists of more than 20,000 clones, with about 90% occurring once and the leading ten covering about 31%. The ends lost 0 bases at V and 1 base at J; junction bases unmatched: 3. This CDR3 region has 17 residues. Germline assignment: CDR1 SGHTA and CDR2 FQGNSA. Overall study findings and caveats: Highest T cell clonality was seen in uninvolved adjacent lung, surpassing that measured in tumor. Longer survival (overall) was linked to higher T cell density in blood. The tumor had only one region sequenced, so heterogeneity remains possible. Turning up in adjacent lung were a median around 58 of the top 100 tumor clones.

The rearrangement joins TRBV7-2 to TRBJ2-2; TRBD2 agrees at 9 bases. Sequenced material: peripheral blood, taken before any cancer treatment. The TCR comes from a male donor at least 60 years old with stage I squamous cell lung carcinoma. The CDR3 nucleotides read TGTGCCAGCAGCTTAGCTAGCGGGGGCGTGAACACCGGGGAGCTGTTTTTT. It encodes CASSLASGGVNTGELFF.